The next 24 T cell receptor beta chains were all read from a single sample in a study of metastatic and nonmetastatic thyroid tumors. Before thyroid surgery, none of the patients had received any treatment. MiXCR reprocessed the PCR reads for TCRdb. The sample includes 15,000 to 20,000 clones, about 23% seen only once; the top ten take around 9.3%. Sequencing was done on a sample of adjacent normal tissue. These receptor sequences come from a female donor with papillary thyroid cancer or a benign thyroid nodule (not recorded which). Some clones in this sample may be carry-over from other donors' samples.

This clone was seen a handful of times. The rearrangement joins TRBV19 to TRBJ2-1; 9 bases agree with TRBD2. The V segment lost 3 bases and the J segment 6 bases; nucleotides outside the gene matches: 3. The CDR3 runs to 14 residues. The germline CDR1 and CDR2 sequences are LNHDA and SQIVND (reference sequence). CDR3 region: CASSMRGGCNEQFF. CDR3 nucleotide sequence: TGTGCCAGTAGTATGCGGGGGGGATGCAATGAGCAGTTCTTC.

The gene calls are TRBV11-2 and TRBJ2-7, with 13 positions matching TRBD2. Germline V lookup: CDR1 SGHAT, CDR2 FQNNGV. Unmatched junction bases numbered 12, after V lost 3 bases and J lost 10 bases. The CDR3 length is 16 residues. The CDR3 DNA reads TGTGCCAGCAGCTTTCAAAACAGACCGGGACTAGCGGGACAGTACTTC. Translation gives CASSFQNRPGLAGQYF.

On this clone: Additional DNA sequences in this sample encode the identical CDR3. The rearrangement joins TRBV18 to TRBJ1-2, with a weak D call TRBD1 (5 bases). This CDR3 region has 12 residues. Trimming took 5 bases from V and 2 from J, leaving 6 bases between them. Germline CDR1 reads KGHSH; CDR2 reads LQKENI. In DNA form, the CDR3 reads TGTGCCAGCTCAGGGGCGAACTATGGCTACACCTTC. It encodes CASSGANYGYTF.

In this sample, this clone turned up a few times. A much bigger clone sits one base away, suggesting this may be a read error. The chain links TRBV24-1 to TRBJ1-4; D might be TRBD1 (5 bases). Germline assignment: CDR1 KGHDR and CDR2 SFDVKD. The CDR3 sequence is 14 residues long. This CDR3 reads CATSDNQGNEKLSF. CDR3 DNA sequence: TGTGCCACCAGTGATAACCAGGGAAATGAAAAACTGTCTTTT.

The chain recombines TRBV28 with TRBJ2-3, with D possibly TRBD1 on 6 matching bases. V was clipped by 5 bases and J by 8 bases, with 11 bases between them. The germline CDR1 and CDR2 sequences are MDHEN and SYDVKM. CDR3 length equals 12 residues. The CDR3 is CASSGRGFTQYF. The CDR3 DNA reads TGTGCCAGCAGTGGAAGGGGGTTTACGCAGTATTTT.

This clone was seen ten or more times. The chain is built from TRBV2 and TRBJ2-2, with D perhaps TRBD1 (6 bases). CDR3 size: 15 residues. Trimming pared 4 bases from V and 4 bases from J, leaving 13 bases between. Germline assignment: CDR1 SNHLY and CDR2 FYNNEI. The CDR3 reads CASSGIQGTTGELFF. As DNA, the CDR3 is TGTGCCAGCAGTGGTATACAGGGCACCACCGGGGAGCTGTTTTTT.

The V and J genes are TRBV6-4 and TRBJ1-2; D uncertain. CDR3 length: 12 residues. Germline CDR1 reads MRHNA; CDR2 reads SNTAGT. V gave up 11 bases and J gave up 7 bases, with 17 bases separating them. The chain's CDR3 is CASFLASGGYTF. As DNA, the CDR3 is TGTGCCTCTTTCCTGGCGAGCGGTGGCTACACCTTC.

The V gene is TRBV19, the J gene TRBJ2-2, with D unresolved. The germline V and J ends were trimmed by 5 bases and 0 bases, with 10 bases remaining between them. The CDR3 loop spans 15 amino acids. Germline CDR1 LNHDA, CDR2 SQIVND (reference sequence). DNA for the CDR3: TGTGCCAGTAGTCCAACAGTCCCGAACACCGGGGAGCTGTTTTTT. It yields the protein CASSPTVPNTGELFF.

The chain recombines TRBV7-3 with TRBJ2-6; D assignment may be TRBD1 or TRBD2 (5 bases each). CDR3 length: 17 residues. V lost 4 bases, J lost 0 bases, and 13 bases lay in between. Germline CDR1 reads SGHTA; CDR2 reads FQGTGA. The CDR3 DNA follows: TGTGCCAGCAGCTCCGGGGCTTTCCGCTCTGGGGCCAACGTCCTGACTTTC. It translates to CASSSGAFRSGANVLTF. Full variable domain (missing parts from reference TRBV7-3 and TRBJ2-6): GAGVSQTPSNKVTEKGKYVELRCDPISGHTALYWYRQSLGQGPEFLIYFQGTGAADDSGLPNDRFFAVRPEGSVSTLKIQRTERGDSAVYLCASSSGAFRSGANVLTFGAGSRLTVL.

Comments on this clone: This may come from a read error, since a much larger clone is one base off. The same CDR3 also results from other DNA sequences found in this sample. V is TRBV7-9 and J is TRBJ1-2; D call uncertain. Trimming took off 5 bases at V and 2 bases at J, with 12 bases between the two ends. The CDR3 contains 14 residues. From germline, CDR1 is SEHNR and CDR2 FQNEAQ (reference sequence). CDR3: CASSPSATNYGYTF. The CDR3 coding sequence is TGTGCCAGCAGCCCCTCGGCAACGAACTATGGCTACACCTTC.

Worth noting for this clone: The same CDR3 can be traced to other DNA sequences in this sample. The V and J genes are TRBV7-9 and TRBJ1-2, with TRBD1 matching 9 bases. Germline CDR1 SEHNR, CDR2 FQNEAQ (reference sequence). This CDR3 has 14 amino acids. V lost 5 bases, J lost 4 bases, and 5 bases stayed unmatched. The CDR3 bases are TGTGCCAGCAGCCCAACAGGGGGCGCCTATGGCTACACCTTC. Protein product: CASSPTGGAYGYTF.

This clone was detected a few times. This chain joins TRBV28 and TRBJ2-2; 10 bases map to TRBD2. This CDR3 spans 15 amino acids. The junction had 3 bases not matched to a gene; V was cut back by 5 bases and J by 3 bases. Germline CDR1 MDHEN, CDR2 SYDVKM. The CDR3 DNA reads TGTGCCAGCAGTCCTGGGACTAGCGACACCGGGGAGCTGTTTTTT. Its translation is CASSPGTSDTGELFF.

For this clone: This clone may be a read error of a much larger clone one base away. This sequence joins TRBV12-3 or TRBV12-4 and TRBJ1-1, with 7 bases lining up with TRBD1. The CDR3 runs 15 residues. The CDR3 is CASSFIQGENTKAFF. In nucleotides, the CDR3 is TGTGCCAGCAGTTTTATCCAGGGGGAGAACACTAAAGCTTTCTTT.

There are many counts of this clone. The same CDR3 can be traced to other DNA sequences in this sample. V is TRBV5-1 and J is TRBJ2-7, with TRBD2 identical over 13 bases. V gave up 4 bases and J gave up 4 bases; unmatched junction bases: 2. Germline assignment: CDR1 SGHRS and CDR2 YFSETQ. The CDR3 loop spans 14 amino acids. This CDR3 reads CASSKGLAGYEQYF. The CDR3 DNA sequence: TGCGCCAGCAGCAAGGGACTAGCGGGGTACGAGCAGTACTTC.

V usage is TRBV7-9 and J usage is TRBJ2-2; D call uncertain. Germline CDR1 SEHNR, CDR2 FQNEAQ (reference sequence). Between the trimmed V and J ends, which lost 4 bases and 9 bases, there was a span of 6 bases. The CDR3 totals 11 residues. In DNA, the CDR3 is TGTGCCAGCAGCTCTTATAGGGAGCTGTTTTTT. Its translation: CASSSYRELFF.

This clone was seen only a few times. This chain uses TRBV28 with TRBJ1-5; 8 nucleotides align to TRBD1. J gave up 5 bases and V 3 bases, and 6 bases lay outside the gene matches. From germline, CDR1 is MDHEN and CDR2 SYDVKM. This CDR3 has 15 amino acids. In DNA, the CDR3 is TGTGCCAGCAGTTTGGGTGGACAGGGAGATCAGCCCCAGCATTTT. Encoded protein: CASSLGGQGDQPQHF.

This rearrangement joins TRBV11-2 to TRBJ2-7; 9 bases line up with TRBD2. Germline loops: CDR1 SGHAT, CDR2 FQNNGV. The CDR3 covers 16 residues. J gave up 3 bases and V 4 bases, and 10 bases lay outside the gene matches. CDR3 in DNA: TGTGCCAGCAGCTCCCATAGCGTAGCGGGAGACTACGAGCAGTACGTC. Protein sequence: CASSSHSVAGDYEQYV.

The V call is TRBV20-1, the J call TRBJ2-1; D possibly corresponds to TRBD1 (5 bases). The CDR3 is made up of 15 amino acids. The germline V and J ends were trimmed by 0 bases and 9 bases, with 18 bases remaining between them. Germline V gene data show CDR1 as DFQATT and CDR2 as SNEGSKA (reference sequence). CDR3 protein: CSARDRGPYRVEQFF. In DNA, the CDR3 is TGCAGTGCTAGAGATAGGGGCCCCTACCGGGTTGAGCAGTTCTTC.

The chain is built from TRBV7-2 and TRBJ1-2; D possibly corresponds to TRBD1 (5 bases). V lost 5 bases to trimming and J lost 8 bases, with 15 bases between them. The germline CDR1 and CDR2 sequences are SGHTA and FQGNSA. The CDR3 runs 13 residues. DNA of the CDR3: TGTGCCAGCAGCCCGACAGTTCGGCAGGGCTACACCTTC. Translation gives CASSPTVRQGYTF.

The gene calls are TRBV10-3 and TRBJ1-5, with 8 bases aligning to TRBD1. The CDR3 covers 15 residues. Germline V gene lookup returns CDR1 ENHRY and CDR2 SYGVKD. Losses at the gene ends were 2 bases for V and 2 bases for J; bases not matched to a gene: 2. The CDR3 region is CAISEGQGGNQPQHF. CDR3 nucleotides: TGTGCCATCAGTGAGGGACAGGGTGGCAATCAGCCCCAGCATTTT.

In its sample, this clone ranks as large. The V call is TRBV19, the J call TRBJ2-7; 9 positions agree with TRBD2. The V segment lost 3 bases and the J segment 5 bases; nucleotides outside the gene matches: 5. CDR1 and CDR2 (germline): LNHDA, SQIVND (reference sequence). CDR3 length: 14 amino acids. The CDR3 reads CASSIQAGGHEQYF. DNA of the CDR3: TGTGCCAGTAGTATTCAAGCGGGAGGCCACGAGCAGTACTTC.

The chain carries TRBV7-2 and TRBJ2-7, with TRBD2 matching 7 bases. This CDR3 is built from 15 residues. V was pared by 3 bases and J by 7 bases, with 12 bases of the junction left unmatched. Germline CDR1 reads SGHTA; CDR2 reads FQGNSA. The CDR3 DNA is TGTGCCAGCAGCTTGGGGTCTGCGGGAGCCCTGGAGCAGTACTTC. Its protein product is CASSLGSAGALEQYF.

This clone is medium-sized (0.01 to 0.1%) by share. Distinct nucleotide sequences in the sample also encode this CDR3. The chain combines TRBV10-1 with TRBJ2-7, with 8 nucleotides matching TRBD1. The CDR3 has 15 amino acids. CDR1 is WNHNN and CDR2 is SYGVQD in the germline V gene (reference sequence). J lost 3 bases, V lost 0 bases, and 4 bases had no gene match. In DNA, the CDR3 is TGCGCCAGCAGTGAGTCCGGACAGGGAGGCTACGAGCAGTACTTC. It specifies CASSESGQGGYEQYF.

CDR3 sequence: CASSLEWGGRYNEQFF. In nucleotides, the CDR3 is TGTGCCAGCAGCTTAGAATGGGGCGGCAGATACAATGAGCAGTTCTTC. The V call is TRBV11-2, the J call TRBJ2-1; weak D call: TRBD1 (5 bases). Trimming pared 0 bases from V and 4 bases from J, leaving 13 bases between. The length of the CDR3 is 16 residues. Germline-derived CDR1 and CDR2 are SGHAT and FQNNGV.